This TCR beta chain was found in a study of response to subunit inactivated influenza vaccine. TCRdb fed the RT-PCR reads into MiXCR, producing one record per CDR3 protein. The data show some 540,000 distinct CDR3 sequences, under 30% seen once. This clonotype has a single count. The CDR3 ends on some other residue instead of the conserved phenylalanine or tryptophan, so this is likely a read error. The V gene lost 5 bases and the J gene lost 9 bases, with 16 bases spanning the gap. The CDR3 has 12 amino acids. CDR1 is DFQATT, CDR2 SNEGSKA, per germline (reference sequence). The sample was also reused in another study, on T cells expressing NK-cell markers. In that study: Template switching by 5'RACE with UMIs generated the TCR beta cDNA.

This clonotype originated in a man aged 45-65 years who received an inactivated influenza vaccine. This chain connects TRBV20-1 to TRBJ1-1; D is unclear. The specimen comprised CD4+ T cells sorted from PBMCs, sampled 11 to 12 days after vaccination. The CDR3 DNA sequence: TGCAGTGCTGCCCACCGGGATCAAAAAGCTTTCTCT. It yields the protein CSAAHRDQKAFS.